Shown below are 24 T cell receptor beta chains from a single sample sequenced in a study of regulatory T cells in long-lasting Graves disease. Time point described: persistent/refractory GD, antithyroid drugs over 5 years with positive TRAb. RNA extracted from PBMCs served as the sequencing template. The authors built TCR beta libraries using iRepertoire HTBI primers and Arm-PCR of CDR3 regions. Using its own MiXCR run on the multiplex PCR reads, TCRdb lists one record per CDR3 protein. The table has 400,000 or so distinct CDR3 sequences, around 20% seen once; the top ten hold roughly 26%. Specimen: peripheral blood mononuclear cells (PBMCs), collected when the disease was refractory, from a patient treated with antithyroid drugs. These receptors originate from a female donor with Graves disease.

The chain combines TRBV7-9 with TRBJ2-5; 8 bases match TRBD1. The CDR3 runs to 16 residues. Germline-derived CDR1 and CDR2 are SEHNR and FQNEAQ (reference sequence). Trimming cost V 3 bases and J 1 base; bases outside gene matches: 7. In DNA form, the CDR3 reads TGTGCCAGCAGCTTTGACAGGGGACGCGTCCAAGAGACCCAGTACTTC. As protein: CASSFDRGRVQETQYF.

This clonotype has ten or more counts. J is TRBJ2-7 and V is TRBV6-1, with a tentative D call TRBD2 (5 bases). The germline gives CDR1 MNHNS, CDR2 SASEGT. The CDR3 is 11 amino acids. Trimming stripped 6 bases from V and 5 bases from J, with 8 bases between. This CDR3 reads CASRRVNEQYF. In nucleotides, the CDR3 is TGTGCCAGCAGGCGGGTTAACGAGCAGTACTTC.

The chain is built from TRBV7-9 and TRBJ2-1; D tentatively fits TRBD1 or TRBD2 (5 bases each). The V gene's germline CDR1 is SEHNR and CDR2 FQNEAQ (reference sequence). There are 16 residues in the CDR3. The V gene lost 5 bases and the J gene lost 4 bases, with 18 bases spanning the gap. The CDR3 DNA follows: TGTGCCAGCAGCAGGGGACCACTCAACGATTACAATGAGCAGTTCTTC. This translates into CASSRGPLNDYNEQFF.

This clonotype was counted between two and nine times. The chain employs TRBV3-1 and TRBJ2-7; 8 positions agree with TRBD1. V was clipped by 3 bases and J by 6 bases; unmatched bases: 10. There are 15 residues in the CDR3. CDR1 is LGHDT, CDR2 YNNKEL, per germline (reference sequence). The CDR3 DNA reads TGTGCCAGCAGCCACGGCGGGACAGGTGGACGCGAGCAGTACTTC. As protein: CASSHGGTGGREQYF.

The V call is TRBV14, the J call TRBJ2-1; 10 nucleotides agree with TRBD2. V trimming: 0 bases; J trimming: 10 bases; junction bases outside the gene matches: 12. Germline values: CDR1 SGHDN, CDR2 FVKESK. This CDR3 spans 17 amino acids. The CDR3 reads CASSQDQRLAGDGEQFF. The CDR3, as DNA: TGTGCCAGCAGCCAAGATCAAAGGCTAGCGGGAGACGGGGAGCAGTTCTTC. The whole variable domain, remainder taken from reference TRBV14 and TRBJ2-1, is EAGVTQFPSHSVIEKGQTVTLRCDPISGHDNLYWYRRVMGKEIKFLLHFVKESKQDESGMPNNRFLAERTGGTYSTLKVQPAELEDSGVYFCASSQDQRLAGDGEQFFGPGTRLTVL.

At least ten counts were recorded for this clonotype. CDR3 sequence (DNA): TGTGCCAGCATCCCTACAGGGGGGGGAGAGACCCAGTACTTC. This codes for CASIPTGGGETQYF. The chain has TRBV11-2 and TRBJ2-5; D is possibly TRBD1 (8 bases). The ends were cut back, 7 bases at V and 4 bases at J, with 16 bases in the middle. CDR1 is SGHAT, CDR2 FQNNGV, per germline. The CDR3 sequence is 14 residues long.

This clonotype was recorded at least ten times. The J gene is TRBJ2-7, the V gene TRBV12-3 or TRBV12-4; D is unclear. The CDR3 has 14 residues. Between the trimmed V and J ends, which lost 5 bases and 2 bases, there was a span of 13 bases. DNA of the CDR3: TGTGCCAGCAGTCCCCCCGGCAGACCCTACGAGCAGTACTTC. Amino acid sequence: CASSPPGRPYEQYF.

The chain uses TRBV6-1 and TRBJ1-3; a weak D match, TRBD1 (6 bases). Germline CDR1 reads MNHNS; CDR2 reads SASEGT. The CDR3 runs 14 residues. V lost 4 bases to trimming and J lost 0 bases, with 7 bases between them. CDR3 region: CASSAGHSGNTIYF. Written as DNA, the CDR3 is TGTGCCAGCAGTGCGGGACACTCTGGAAACACCATATATTTT.

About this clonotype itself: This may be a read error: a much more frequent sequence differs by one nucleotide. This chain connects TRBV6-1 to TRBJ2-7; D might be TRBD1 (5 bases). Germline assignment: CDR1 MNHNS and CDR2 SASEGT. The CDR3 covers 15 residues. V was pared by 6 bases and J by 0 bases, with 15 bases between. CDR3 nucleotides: TGTGCCAGCAGCGCGTACAGGATCAGCTCCTACGAGCAGTACTTC. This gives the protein CASSAYRISSYEQYF.

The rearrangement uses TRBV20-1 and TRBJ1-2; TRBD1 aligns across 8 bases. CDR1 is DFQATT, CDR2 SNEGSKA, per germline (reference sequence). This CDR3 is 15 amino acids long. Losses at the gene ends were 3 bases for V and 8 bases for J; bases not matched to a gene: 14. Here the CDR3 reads CSASPSGQVAGGYTF. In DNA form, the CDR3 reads TGCAGTGCTAGCCCGTCGGGACAGGTTGCGGGGGGCTACACCTTC.

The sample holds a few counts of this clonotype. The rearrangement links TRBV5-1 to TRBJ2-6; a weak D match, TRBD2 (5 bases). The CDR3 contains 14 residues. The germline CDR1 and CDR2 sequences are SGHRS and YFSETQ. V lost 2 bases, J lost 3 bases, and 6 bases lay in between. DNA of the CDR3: TGCGCCAGCAGCTTCGGGGTTGGGGCCAACGTCCTGACTTTC. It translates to CASSFGVGANVLTF.

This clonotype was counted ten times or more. The CDR3 sequence is CSARPSDRGGSYEQYF. The CDR3 DNA sequence: TGCAGTGCTAGACCCTCGGACAGGGGGGGATCCTACGAGCAGTACTTC. The chain uses TRBV20-1 and TRBJ2-7; 10 nucleotides line up with TRBD1. Germline assignment: CDR1 DFQATT and CDR2 SNEGSKA (reference sequence). The CDR3 extends over 16 amino acids. Unmatched junction bases numbered 8, after V lost 2 bases and J lost 1 base.

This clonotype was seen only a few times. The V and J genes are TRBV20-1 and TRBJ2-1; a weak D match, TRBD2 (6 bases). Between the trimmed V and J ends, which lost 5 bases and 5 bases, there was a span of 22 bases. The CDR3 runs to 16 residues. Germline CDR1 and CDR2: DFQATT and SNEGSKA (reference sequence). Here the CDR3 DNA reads TGCAGTGCTCCGCTTCTAGCGAGCAAGATCCACAATGAGCAGTTCTTC. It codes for CSAPLLASKIHNEQFF.

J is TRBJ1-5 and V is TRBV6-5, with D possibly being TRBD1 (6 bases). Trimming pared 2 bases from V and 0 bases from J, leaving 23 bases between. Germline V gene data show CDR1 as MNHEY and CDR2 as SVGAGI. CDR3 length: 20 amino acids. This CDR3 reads CASSYRDRLRGSNSNQPQHF. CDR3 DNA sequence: TGTGCCAGCAGTTACAGGGACCGTCTGAGGGGGTCGAATAGCAATCAGCCCCAGCATTTT.

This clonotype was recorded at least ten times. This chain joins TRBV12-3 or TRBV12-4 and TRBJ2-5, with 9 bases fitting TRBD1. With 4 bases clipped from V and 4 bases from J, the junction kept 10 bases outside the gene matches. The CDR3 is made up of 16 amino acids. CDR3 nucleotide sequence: TGTGCCAGCAGTTCCTCCGGGACAGGGTTACTAGAGACCCAGTACTTC. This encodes CASSSSGTGLLETQYF.

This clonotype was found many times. This CDR3 is CASSLAGDGTGELFF. The CDR3 DNA reads as TGCGCCAGCAGCTTGGCCGGAGACGGCACCGGGGAGCTGTTTTTT. The V call is TRBV5-1, the J call TRBJ2-2; D unresolved. The V gene's germline CDR1 is SGHRS and CDR2 YFSETQ. Trimming shortened V by 0 bases and J by 4 bases, and 10 bases separated the two germline ends. The CDR3 consists of 15 residues.

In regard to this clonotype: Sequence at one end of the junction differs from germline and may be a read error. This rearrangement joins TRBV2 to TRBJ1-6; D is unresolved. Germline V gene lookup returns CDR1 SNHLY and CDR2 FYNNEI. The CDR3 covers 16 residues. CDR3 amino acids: CACSELLSSYNSPLHF. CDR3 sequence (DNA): TGTGCCTGCAGTGAGCTGCTGAGCTCCTATAATTCACCCCTCCACTTT.

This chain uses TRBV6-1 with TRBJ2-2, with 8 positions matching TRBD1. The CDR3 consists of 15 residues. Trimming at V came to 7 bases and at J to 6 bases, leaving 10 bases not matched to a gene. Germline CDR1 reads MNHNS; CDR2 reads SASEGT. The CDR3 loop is CASTRDRLFSGELFF. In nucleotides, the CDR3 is TGTGCCAGCACCAGGGACAGGTTGTTCTCCGGGGAGCTGTTTTTT.

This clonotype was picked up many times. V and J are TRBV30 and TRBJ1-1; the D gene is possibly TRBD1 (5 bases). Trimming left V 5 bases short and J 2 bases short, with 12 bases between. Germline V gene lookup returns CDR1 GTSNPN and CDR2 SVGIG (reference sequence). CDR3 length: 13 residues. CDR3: CAWDGTANTEAFF. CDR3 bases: TGTGCCTGGGACGGGACGGCAAACACTGAAGCTTTCTTT.

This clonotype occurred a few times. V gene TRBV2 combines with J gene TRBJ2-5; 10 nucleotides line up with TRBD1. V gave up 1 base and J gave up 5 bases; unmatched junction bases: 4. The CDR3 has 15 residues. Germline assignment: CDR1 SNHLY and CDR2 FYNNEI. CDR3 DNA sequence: TGTGCCAGCAGTGAAGGGACAGGGGGATCGGAGACCCAGTACTTC. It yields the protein CASSEGTGGSETQYF.

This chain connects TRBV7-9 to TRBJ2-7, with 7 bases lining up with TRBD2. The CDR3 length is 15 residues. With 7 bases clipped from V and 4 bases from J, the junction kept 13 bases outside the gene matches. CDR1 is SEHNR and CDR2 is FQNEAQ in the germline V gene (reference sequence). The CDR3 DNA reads TGTGCCAGCAACCCTCCTTTGGAGGGAGGGTACGAGCAGTACTTC. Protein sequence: CASNPPLEGGYEQYF. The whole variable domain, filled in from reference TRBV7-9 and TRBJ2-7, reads DTGVSQNPRHKITKRGQNVTFRCDPISEHNRLYWYRQTLGQGPEFLTYFQNEAQLEKSRLLSDRFSAERPKGSFSTLEIQRTEQGDSAMYLCASNPPLEGGYEQYFGPGTRLTVT.

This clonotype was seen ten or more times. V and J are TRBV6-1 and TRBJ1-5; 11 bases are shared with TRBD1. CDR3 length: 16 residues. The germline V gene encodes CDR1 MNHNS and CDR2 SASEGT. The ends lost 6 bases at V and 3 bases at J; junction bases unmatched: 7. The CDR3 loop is CASREMGQGDNQPQHF. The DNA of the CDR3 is TGTGCCAGCAGGGAGATGGGACAGGGGGACAATCAGCCCCAGCATTTT.

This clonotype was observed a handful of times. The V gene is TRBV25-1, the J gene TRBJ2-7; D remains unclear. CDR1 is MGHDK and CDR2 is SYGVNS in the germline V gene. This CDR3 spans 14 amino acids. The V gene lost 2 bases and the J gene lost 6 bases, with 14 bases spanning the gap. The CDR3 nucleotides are TGTGCCAGCAGTGAAGATAGGCCCAACCTCGAGCAGTACTTC. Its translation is CASSEDRPNLEQYF.

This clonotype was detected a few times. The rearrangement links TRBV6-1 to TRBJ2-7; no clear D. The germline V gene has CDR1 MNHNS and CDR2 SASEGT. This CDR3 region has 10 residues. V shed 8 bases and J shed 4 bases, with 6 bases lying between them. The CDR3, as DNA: TGTGCCAGCGGGATTTACGAGCAGTACTTC. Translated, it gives CASGIYEQYF.